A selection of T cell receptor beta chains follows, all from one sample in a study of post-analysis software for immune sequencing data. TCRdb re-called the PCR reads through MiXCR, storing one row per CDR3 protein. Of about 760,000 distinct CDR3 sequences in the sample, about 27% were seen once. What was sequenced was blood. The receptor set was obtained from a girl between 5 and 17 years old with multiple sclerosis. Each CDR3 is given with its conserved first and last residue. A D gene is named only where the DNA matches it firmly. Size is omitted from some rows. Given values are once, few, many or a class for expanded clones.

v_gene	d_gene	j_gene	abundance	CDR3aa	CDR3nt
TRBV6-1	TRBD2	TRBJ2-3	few	CASSPFSGGNTDTQYF	TGTGCCAGCAGTCCTTTTAGCGGGGGGAACACAGATACGCAGTATTTT
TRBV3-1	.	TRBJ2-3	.	CASSPMGGTDTQYF	TGTGCCAGCAGCCCGATGGGAGGCACAGATACGCAGTATTTT
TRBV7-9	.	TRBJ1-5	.	CASSLSARVDQPQHF	TGTGCCAGCAGCTTATCTGCCAGGGTCGACCAGCCCCAGCATTTT
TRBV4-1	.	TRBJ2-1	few	CASTSEDGGEQFF	TGCGCCAGCACCTCCGAGGATGGCGGCGAGCAGTTCTTC
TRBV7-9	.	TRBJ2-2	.	CASSLAGQNTGELFF	TGTGCCAGCAGCTTAGCAGGACAGAACACCGGGGAGCTGTTTTTT
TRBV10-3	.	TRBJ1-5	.	CAISEGHFSNQPQHF	TGTGCCATCAGCGAGGGACACTTTAGCAATCAGCCCCAGCATTTT
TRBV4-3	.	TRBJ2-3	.	CASSQGALAASTDTQYF	TGCGCCAGCAGCCAAGGGGCCCTAGCAGCTAGCACAGATACGCAGTATTTT
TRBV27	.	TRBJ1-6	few	CARRVGYNSPLHF	TGTGCCAGAAGGGTCGGCTATAATTCACCCCTCCACTTT
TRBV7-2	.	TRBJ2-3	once	CASSLALPGRSTDTQYF	TGTGCCAGCAGCTTAGCACTTCCGGGACGGAGCACAGATACGCAGTATTTT
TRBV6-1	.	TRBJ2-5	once	CASMAGETQYF	TGTGCCAGCATGGCCGGGGAGACCCAGTACTTC
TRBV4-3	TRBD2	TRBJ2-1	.	CASSQERLGLAEHNEQFF	TGCGCCAGCAGCCAAGAAAGGCTCGGCCTAGCGGAGCACAATGAGCAGTTCTTC